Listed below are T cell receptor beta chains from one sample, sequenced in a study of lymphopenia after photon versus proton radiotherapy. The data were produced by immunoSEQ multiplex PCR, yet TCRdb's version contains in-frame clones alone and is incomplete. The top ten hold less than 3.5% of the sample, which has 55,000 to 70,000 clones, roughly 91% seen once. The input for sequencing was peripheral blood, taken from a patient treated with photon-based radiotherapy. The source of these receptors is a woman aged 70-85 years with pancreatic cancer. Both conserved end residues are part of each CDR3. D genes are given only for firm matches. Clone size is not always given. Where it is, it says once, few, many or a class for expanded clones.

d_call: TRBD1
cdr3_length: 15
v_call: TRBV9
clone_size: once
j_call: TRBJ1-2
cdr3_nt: TGTGCCAGCAGCGTAGAAAACAGGGGGCGCGGGGGCTACACCTTC
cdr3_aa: CASSVENRGRGGYTF

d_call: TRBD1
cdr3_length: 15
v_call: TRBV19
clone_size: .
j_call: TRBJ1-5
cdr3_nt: TGTGCCAGTAGTATGAGACAGGGGACGAGGCAGCCCCAGCATTTT
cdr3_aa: CASSMRQGTRQPQHF

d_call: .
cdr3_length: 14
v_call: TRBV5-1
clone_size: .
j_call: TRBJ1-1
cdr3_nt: TGCGCCAGCAGCTTGGCAGGGAGAAACACTGAAGCTTTCTTT
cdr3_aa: CASSLAGRNTEAFF

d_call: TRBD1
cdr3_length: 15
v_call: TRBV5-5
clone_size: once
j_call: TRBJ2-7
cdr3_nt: TGTGCCAGCAGCCTTGAGGGACAGGGGGTAGGGGAGCAGTACTTC
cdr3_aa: CASSLEGQGVGEQYF

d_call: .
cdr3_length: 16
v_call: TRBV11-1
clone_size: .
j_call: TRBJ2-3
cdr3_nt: TGTGCCAGCAGCTTACTGGAGGGCGTGGGACCAGATACGCAGTATTTT
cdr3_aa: CASSLLEGVGPDTQYF

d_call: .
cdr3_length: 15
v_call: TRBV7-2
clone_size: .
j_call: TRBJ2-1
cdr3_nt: TGTGCCAGCAGCTTAGATTCGAGGCCATACAATGAGCAGTTCTTC
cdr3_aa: CASSLDSRPYNEQFF

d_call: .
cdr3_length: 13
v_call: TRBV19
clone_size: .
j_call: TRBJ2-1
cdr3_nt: TGTGCCAGTAGTGTAGAGGGTGGCGATGAGCAGTTCTTC
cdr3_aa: CASSVEGGDEQFF

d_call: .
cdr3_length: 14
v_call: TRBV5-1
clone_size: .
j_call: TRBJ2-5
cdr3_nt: TGCGCCAGCAGCTTGGGCGGGGTCCAAGAGACCCAGTACTTC
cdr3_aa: CASSLGGVQETQYF

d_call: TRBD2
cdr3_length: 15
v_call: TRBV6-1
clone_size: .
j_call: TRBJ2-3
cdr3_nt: TGTGCCAGCAGTGATACCGGACTAGAGGTGATTACGCAGTATTTT
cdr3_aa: CASSDTGLEVITQYF

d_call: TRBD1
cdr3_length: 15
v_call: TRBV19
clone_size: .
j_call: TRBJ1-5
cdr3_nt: TGTGCCAGTAACGGACCGGGACAGGGTGTTCAGCCCCAGCATTTT
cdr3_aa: CASNGPGQGVQPQHF

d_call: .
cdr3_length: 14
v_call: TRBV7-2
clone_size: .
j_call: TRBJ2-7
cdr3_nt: TGTGCCAGCAGCTTAGATTACAGGGCCTACGAGCAGTACTTC
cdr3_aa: CASSLDYRAYEQYF

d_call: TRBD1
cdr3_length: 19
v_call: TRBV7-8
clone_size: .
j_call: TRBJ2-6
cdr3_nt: TGTGCCAGCAGCTCGTTCACAGGGGCCGCCCCCTCTGGGGCCAACGTCCTGACTTTC
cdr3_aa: CASSSFTGAAPSGANVLTF

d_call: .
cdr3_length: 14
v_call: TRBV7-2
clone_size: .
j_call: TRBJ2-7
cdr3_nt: TGTGCCAGCAGCTTAGGGGCTAGTACCTACGAGCAGTACTTC
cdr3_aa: CASSLGASTYEQYF

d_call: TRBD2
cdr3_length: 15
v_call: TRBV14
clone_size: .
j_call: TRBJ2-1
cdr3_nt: TGTGCCAGCAGCTCTCGGACTAGCGGGAGTCGAGAGCAGTTCTTC
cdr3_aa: CASSSRTSGSREQFF

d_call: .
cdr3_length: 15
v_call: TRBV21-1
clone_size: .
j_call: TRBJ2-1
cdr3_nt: TGTGCCAGCAGCAACTGGACACGGGAGGGGAATGAGCAGTTCTTC
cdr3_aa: CASSNWTREGNEQFF

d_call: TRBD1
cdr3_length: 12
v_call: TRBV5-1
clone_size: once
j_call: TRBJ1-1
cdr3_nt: TGCGCCAGCGGAACAGGGGAGGGGGAAGCTTTCTTT
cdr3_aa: CASGTGEGEAFF

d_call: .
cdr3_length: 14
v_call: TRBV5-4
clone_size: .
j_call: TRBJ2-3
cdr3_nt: TGTGCCAGCAGCTTGGCCAGGGGAGGAGATACGCAGTATTTT
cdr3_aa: CASSLARGGDTQYF

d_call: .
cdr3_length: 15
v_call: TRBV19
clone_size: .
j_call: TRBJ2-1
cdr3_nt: TGTGCCAGTAGTATAGGTCTACCGTCTATCAATGAGCAGTTCTTC
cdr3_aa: CASSIGLPSINEQFF

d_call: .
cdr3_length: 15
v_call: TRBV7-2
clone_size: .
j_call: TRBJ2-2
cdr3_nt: TGTGCCAGCACAGGGGCCCCCCGGGGCACCGGGGAGCTGTTTTTT
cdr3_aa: CASTGAPRGTGELFF

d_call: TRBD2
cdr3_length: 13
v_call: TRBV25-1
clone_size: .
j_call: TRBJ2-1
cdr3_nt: TGTGCCAGCACTAGCGGCTACTACAATGAGCAGTTCTTC
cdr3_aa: CASTSGYYNEQFF

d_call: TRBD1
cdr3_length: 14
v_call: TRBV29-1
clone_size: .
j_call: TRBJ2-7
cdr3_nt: TGCAGCGTCTCCGGGACAGGGGGGGACTACGAGCAGTACTTC
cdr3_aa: CSVSGTGGDYEQYF

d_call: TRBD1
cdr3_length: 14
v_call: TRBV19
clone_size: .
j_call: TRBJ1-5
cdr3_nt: TGTGCCAGTAGAGGACAGGGAGGCAATCAGCCCCAGCATTTT
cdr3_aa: CASRGQGGNQPQHF

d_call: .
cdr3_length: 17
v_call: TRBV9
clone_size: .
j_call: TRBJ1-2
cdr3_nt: TGTGCCAGCAGCGTACGCTCCGGGACCCGAGCTAACTATGGCTACACCTTC
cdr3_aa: CASSVRSGTRANYGYTF

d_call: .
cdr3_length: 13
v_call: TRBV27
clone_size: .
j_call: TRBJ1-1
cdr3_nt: TGTGCCAGCAGTTTATTAATGAACACTGAAGCTTTCTTT
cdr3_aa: CASSLLMNTEAFF

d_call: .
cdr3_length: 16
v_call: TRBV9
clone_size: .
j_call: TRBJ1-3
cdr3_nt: TGTGCCAGCAGCGTAGCAGGGCAGGGACCTGGAAACACCATATATTTT
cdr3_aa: CASSVAGQGPGNTIYF

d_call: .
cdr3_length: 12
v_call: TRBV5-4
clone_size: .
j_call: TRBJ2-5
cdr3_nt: TGTGCCAGCAGCTTGGCGCAAGAGACCCAGTACTTC
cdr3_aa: CASSLAQETQYF

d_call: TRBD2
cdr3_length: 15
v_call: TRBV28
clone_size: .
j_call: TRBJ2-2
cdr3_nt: TGTGCCAGCAGCCCTAGCGGGACTGGCACCGGGGAGCTGTTTTTT
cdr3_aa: CASSPSGTGTGELFF

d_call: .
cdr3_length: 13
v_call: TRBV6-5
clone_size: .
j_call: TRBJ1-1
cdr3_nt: TGTGCCAGCAGAGCCGCGGGGAACACTGAAGCTTTCTTT
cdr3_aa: CASRAAGNTEAFF

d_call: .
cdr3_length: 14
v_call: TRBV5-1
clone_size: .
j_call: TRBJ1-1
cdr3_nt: TGCGCCAGCAGCTTGGTCGGGGGTTACACTGAAGCTTTCTTT
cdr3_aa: CASSLVGGYTEAFF

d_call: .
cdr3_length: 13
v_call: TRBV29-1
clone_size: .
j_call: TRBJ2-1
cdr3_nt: TGCAGCGTTGTTCGGAGCTCCTACAATGAGCAGTTCTTC
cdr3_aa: CSVVRSSYNEQFF

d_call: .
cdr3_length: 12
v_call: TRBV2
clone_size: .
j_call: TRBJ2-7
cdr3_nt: TGTGCCAGCAGTTGGGGCAGCTACGAGCAGTACTTC
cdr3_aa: CASSWGSYEQYF

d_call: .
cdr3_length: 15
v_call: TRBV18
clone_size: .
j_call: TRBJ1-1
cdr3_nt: TGTGCCAGCTCACATTCACAGGCTACGAACACTGAAGCTTTCTTT
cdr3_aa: CASSHSQATNTEAFF

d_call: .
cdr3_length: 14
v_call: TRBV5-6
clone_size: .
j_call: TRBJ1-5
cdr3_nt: TGTGCCAGCAGCTTTTTTCAGGGCCATCAGCCCCAGCATTTT
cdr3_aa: CASSFFQGHQPQHF

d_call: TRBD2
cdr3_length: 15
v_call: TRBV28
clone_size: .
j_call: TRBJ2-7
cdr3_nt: TGTGCCAGCAGTTCAAAGCGGGAGTGGACCTACGAGCAGTACTTC
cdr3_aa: CASSSKREWTYEQYF

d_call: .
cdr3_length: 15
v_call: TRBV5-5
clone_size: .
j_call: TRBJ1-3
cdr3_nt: TGTGCCAGCAGCCCGGACATCTTGACGGGAAACACCATATATTTT
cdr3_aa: CASSPDILTGNTIYF

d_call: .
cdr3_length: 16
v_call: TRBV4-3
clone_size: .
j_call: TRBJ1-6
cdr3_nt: TGCGCCAGCAGCCAAGATTTTCCCTCCTATAATTCACCCCTCCACTTT
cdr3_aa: CASSQDFPSYNSPLHF

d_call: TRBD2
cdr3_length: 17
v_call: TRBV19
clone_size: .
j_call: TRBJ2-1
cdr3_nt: TGTGCCAGTAGTATAGATGGACTAGCGGGCTCCTACAATGAGCAGTTCTTC
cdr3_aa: CASSIDGLAGSYNEQFF

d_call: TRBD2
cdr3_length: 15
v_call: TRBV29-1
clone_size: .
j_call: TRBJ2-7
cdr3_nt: TGCAGCGTCCGAAAGGGAGGGAGGGCCCACGACGAGCAGTACTTC
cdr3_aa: CSVRKGGRAHDEQYF

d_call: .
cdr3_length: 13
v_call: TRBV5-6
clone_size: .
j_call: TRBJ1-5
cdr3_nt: TGTGCCAGCAGCCCAGGGGCCAATCAGCCCCAGCATTTT
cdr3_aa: CASSPGANQPQHF

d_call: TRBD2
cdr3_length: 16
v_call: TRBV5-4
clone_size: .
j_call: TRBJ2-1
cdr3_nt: TGTGCCTACGGGACTAGCGGGAGTAGGTTGGCGGATGAGCAGTTCTTC
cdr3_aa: CAYGTSGSRLADEQFF

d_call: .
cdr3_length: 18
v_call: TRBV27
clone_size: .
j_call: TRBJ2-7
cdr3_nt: TGTGCCAGCAGTTTTCAGGTACATAACGGCAAGCGGTCCTACGAGCAGTACTTC
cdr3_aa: CASSFQVHNGKRSYEQYF

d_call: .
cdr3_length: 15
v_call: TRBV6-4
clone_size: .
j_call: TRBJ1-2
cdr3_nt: TGTGCCAGCACCCCCGTGGGGGGGGCCGCTTATGGCTACACCTTC
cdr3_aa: CASTPVGGAAYGYTF

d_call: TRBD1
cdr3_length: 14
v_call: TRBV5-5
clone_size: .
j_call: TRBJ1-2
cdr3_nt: TGTGCCAGCAGCCCTTCGGACAGGGTGGTGGGCTACACCTTC
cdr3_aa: CASSPSDRVVGYTF

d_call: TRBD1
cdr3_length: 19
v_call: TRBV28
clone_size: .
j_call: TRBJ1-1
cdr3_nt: TGTGCCAGCATCCTACGGGTGGGGACAGGGGCGACTATGAACACTGAAGCTTTCTTT
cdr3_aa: CASILRVGTGATMNTEAFF

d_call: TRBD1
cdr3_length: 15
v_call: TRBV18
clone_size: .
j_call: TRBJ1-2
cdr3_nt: TGTGCCAGCTCACCCCCCGGACAGGCCAACTATGGCTACACCTTC
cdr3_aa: CASSPPGQANYGYTF